This entry lists 32 T cell receptor beta chains sequenced from one sample in a study of TIL therapy for anti-PD-1-resistant metastatic lung cancer. Noted time point: pre-treatment sample, taken before nivolumab and TIL therapy. The libraries were made with immunoSEQ v3. Method: immunoSEQ multiplex PCR; TCRdb's copy keeps in-frame clones and lacks some. The table includes 55,000 or so clones, around four fifths detected once. The source material was blood, sampled at baseline. These receptors were obtained from a person aged 25-80 years with non-small cell lung cancer.

This chain joins TRBV9 and TRBJ2-5; D may be TRBD1 (5 bases). The V end lost 4 bases, the J end lost 1 base, and 11 bases lay between the germline ends. Looked up from germline, CDR1 is SGDLS and CDR2 is YYNGEE. This CDR3 spans 14 amino acids. CDR3 residues: CASSPRQGQETQYF. CDR3 bases: TGTGCCAGCAGCCCCCGCCAGGGCCAAGAGACCCAGTACTTC.

This clone has a single count. The rearrangement joins TRBV28 to TRBJ2-5; a possible D gene is TRBD1 (5 bases). The CDR3 spans 15 residues. In germline, CDR1 is MDHEN, CDR2 SYDVKM. With 3 bases removed from V and 4 bases from J, the gap between germline ends came to 15 bases. The CDR3 is CASSFHPRERETQYF. The CDR3 DNA sequence: TGTGCCAGCAGTTTTCACCCCAGGGAACGAGAGACCCAGTACTTC.

The chain links TRBV18 to TRBJ1-3; D not certain. This CDR3 is 16 amino acids long. The germline V and J ends were trimmed by 1 base and 4 bases, with 14 bases remaining between them. Germline CDR1 KGHSH, CDR2 LQKENI. The CDR3: CASSPQQVNAGNTIYF. DNA for the CDR3: TGTGCCAGCTCACCACAGCAGGTCAACGCCGGAAACACCATATATTTT.

The V call is TRBV28, the J call TRBJ2-7, with 7 bases lining up with TRBD2. The V gene end was trimmed by 6 bases and the J gene end by 4 bases; junction bases not matched to a gene: 9. Germline assignment: CDR1 MDHEN and CDR2 SYDVKM. CDR3 size: 14 residues. The CDR3 coding sequence is TGTGCCAGCAGGCCGGGAGGAGTGGGGTACGAGCAGTACTTC. Translated, it gives CASRPGGVGYEQYF.

The V and J genes are TRBV28 and TRBJ2-6; 7 positions agree with TRBD1. CDR1 and CDR2 from the germline V gene are MDHEN and SYDVKM. J gave up 10 bases and V 8 bases, and 11 bases lay outside the gene matches. This CDR3 region has 14 residues. This CDR3 reads CASRAIGTENVLTF. The CDR3 coding sequence is TGTGCCAGCCGCGCGATCGGGACAGAAAACGTCCTGACTTTC.

The chain is built from TRBV27 and TRBJ1-2; a possible D gene is TRBD1 (5 bases). The CDR3 loop spans 13 amino acids. The V gene lost 8 bases and the J gene lost 8 bases, with 18 bases spanning the gap. Germline assignment: CDR1 MNHEY and CDR2 SMNVEV (reference sequence). CDR3 coding DNA: TGTGCCAGCTCCCCCGCAGGGACTATCGGCTACACCTTC. Protein: CASSPAGTIGYTF.

This rearrangement joins TRBV10-3 to TRBJ2-1; D call uncertain. The V end lost 5 bases, the J end lost 7 bases, and 9 bases lay between the germline ends. Germline V gene lookup returns CDR1 ENHRY and CDR2 SYGVKD. The CDR3 is 12 amino acids. The CDR3, as DNA: TGTGCCATCAGTAAATCGACGAATGAGCAGTTCTTC. This gives the protein CAISKSTNEQFF.

This chain links TRBV23-1 with TRBJ2-4; D uncertain. TRBV23-1 is sorted into the ORF group, with uncertain function. The V end was cut by 10 bases, the J end by 6 bases, with 19 bases between. This CDR3 spans 14 amino acids. The CDR3 region has the DNA TGCGCCATCTCCCTCTTATCCCTGGGAAACATTCAGTACTTC. Encoded protein: CAISLLSLGNIQYF.

This rearrangement joins TRBV18 to TRBJ2-1; tentative D call: TRBD2 (5 bases). CDR1 and CDR2 (germline): KGHSH, LQKENI. V was trimmed by 5 bases and J by 0 bases, leaving 14 bases between them. This CDR3 contains 16 residues. The chain's CDR3 is CASSSDYLSSYNEQFF. In nucleotides, the CDR3 is TGTGCCAGCTCATCTGACTACCTGAGCTCCTACAATGAGCAGTTCTTC.

This chain joins TRBV5-4 and TRBJ2-1; TRBD1 is a possible D gene (6 bases). The CDR3 length is 15 residues. The V end was cut by 0 bases, the J end by 3 bases, with 10 bases between. Germline CDR1 SGHNT, CDR2 YYREEE (reference sequence). The CDR3 sequence: CASSLAGDNYNEQFF. In DNA form, the CDR3 reads TGTGCCAGCAGCTTGGCAGGGGACAACTACAATGAGCAGTTCTTC.

This clone was counted a few times. The chain has TRBV29-1 and TRBJ2-2; D is uncertain. The germline CDR1 and CDR2 sequences are SQVTM and ANQGSEA. The germline V and J ends were trimmed by 6 bases and 7 bases, with 9 bases remaining between them. This CDR3 has 11 residues. The CDR3 sequence is CSVSNGGELFF. Written as DNA, the CDR3 is TGCAGCGTCTCTAATGGCGGGGAGCTGTTTTTT.

The rearrangement uses TRBV29-1 and TRBJ2-7; the D gene is possibly TRBD1 (6 bases). V gave up 6 bases and J gave up 6 bases, with 12 bases separating them. This CDR3 has 11 amino acids. Looked up from germline, CDR1 is SQVTM and CDR2 is ANQGSEA. In DNA form, the CDR3 reads TGCAGCGTCAGGCAGGGGCCCGAGCAGTACTTC. The encoded protein is CSVRQGPEQYF.

This clone was observed once. The chain joins TRBV5-3 to TRBJ2-7, with a possible D match to TRBD2 (5 bases). TRBV5-3 is an open reading frame whose function is uncertain. This CDR3 is built from 16 residues. Trimming left V 5 bases short and J 1 base short, with 19 bases between. In DNA form, the CDR3 reads TGTGCCAGAAGTGAACTAGAGTCGGAAGGATCCTACGAGCAGTACTTC. This gives the protein CARSELESEGSYEQYF.

This rearrangement joins TRBV28 to TRBJ2-7; 7 nucleotides line up with TRBD1. Germline V gene data show CDR1 as MDHEN and CDR2 as SYDVKM. The CDR3 is 17 amino acids. J gave up 3 bases and V 6 bases, and 17 bases lay outside the gene matches. The CDR3 DNA is TGTGCCAGCAGCCTTTCCCCCGGGACAGCTAAGGTCTACGAGCAGTACTTC. Its protein is CASSLSPGTAKVYEQYF.

This chain joins TRBV29-1 and TRBJ2-1, with D perhaps TRBD2 (5 bases). V gave up 7 bases and J gave up 0 bases, with 10 bases separating them. There are 13 residues in the CDR3. Germline-derived CDR1 and CDR2 are SQVTM and ANQGSEA. CDR3 residues: CSGSDFSYNEQFF. Written as DNA, the CDR3 is TGCAGCGGATCGGACTTCTCCTACAATGAGCAGTTCTTC.

V is TRBV15 and J is TRBJ2-5; no clear D. V was cut by 1 base and J by 4 bases, with 13 bases left in between. Germline-derived CDR1 and CDR2 are LNHNV and YYDKDF (reference sequence). The CDR3 spans 15 residues. The CDR3 DNA sequence: TGTGCCACCAGCAGAGCGGTGACGCTTACAGAGACCCAGTACTTC. Its protein is CATSRAVTLTETQYF.

The CDR3 spells CASSQAGGKDTQYF. The CDR3 DNA sequence: TGCGCCAGCAGCCAAGCGGGGGGGAAAGATACGCAGTATTTT. The chain links TRBV4-3 to TRBJ2-3; 8 bases fit TRBD2. Germline V gene lookup returns CDR1 LGHNA and CDR2 YSLEER. J was trimmed by 5 bases and V by 1 base; bases with no gene match: 2. This CDR3 spans 14 amino acids.

The CDR3 sequence is CASSLATSGGQETQYF. DNA for the CDR3: TGTGCCAGCAGCTTAGCGACTAGCGGAGGCCAAGAGACCCAGTACTTC. The chain recombines TRBV7-2 with TRBJ2-5; 9 nucleotides agree with TRBD2. The CDR3 is 16 residues long. Looked up from germline, CDR1 is SGHTA and CDR2 is FQGNSA. The J segment lost 1 base and the V segment lost 0 bases, leaving 3 bases of the junction unmatched.

This clone was counted once. This rearrangement joins TRBV5-4 to TRBJ2-7, with D possibly being TRBD2 (7 bases). The CDR3 extends over 18 amino acids. Germline CDR1 is SGHNT and CDR2 is YYREEE (reference sequence). V lost 4 bases to trimming and J lost 0 bases, with 23 bases between them. CDR3: CASSPARGGALHSYEQYF. The CDR3 nucleotides are TGTGCCAGCAGCCCCGCCCGAGGGGGGGCCCTCCACTCCTACGAGCAGTACTTC.

This rearrangement joins TRBV6-6 to TRBJ2-7; 9 bases are a match to TRBD1. From germline, CDR1 is MNHNY and CDR2 SVGAGI (reference sequence). J lost 10 bases, V lost 1 base, and 8 bases had no gene match. This CDR3 spans 14 amino acids. The chain's CDR3 is CASSYLGQGGAQYF. The CDR3 DNA sequence: TGTGCCAGCAGTTACTTGGGACAGGGTGGGGCACAGTACTTC.

J is TRBJ1-3 and V is TRBV9; D uncertain. This CDR3 is 15 amino acids long. Germline CDR1 reads SGDLS; CDR2 reads YYNGEE. Trimming removed 0 bases at V and 4 bases at J, with 11 bases between. This chain's CDR3 is CASSVVGGDGNTIYF. CDR3 DNA: TGTGCCAGCAGCGTAGTAGGAGGAGACGGAAACACCATATATTTT.

This clone occurred once. The gene calls are TRBV18 and TRBJ2-1; 9 nucleotides agree with TRBD2. This CDR3 contains 14 residues. Trimming at V came to 3 bases and at J to 3 bases, leaving 0 bases not matched to a gene. Germline V CDR1 and CDR2: KGHSH, LQKENI. CDR3 nucleotides: TGTGCCAGCTCACCGACTAGCGGCTACAATGAGCAGTTCTTC. Protein sequence: CASSPTSGYNEQFF.

The chain is built from TRBV28 and TRBJ2-2; 9 bases are a match to TRBD1. The junction had 3 bases not matched to a gene; V was cut back by 8 bases and J by 5 bases. Germline assignment: CDR1 MDHEN and CDR2 SYDVKM. The CDR3 contains 13 residues. CDR3 coding DNA: TGTGCCAGCCAACAGGGGGCGACCGGGGAGCTGTTTTTT. Its translation is CASQQGATGELFF.

The chain is built from TRBV23-1 and TRBJ1-4; a possible D gene is TRBD1 (6 bases). TRBV23-1 is labeled an ORF, and its function is uncertain. The CDR3 extends over 14 amino acids. V was clipped by 3 bases and J by 8 bases, with 13 bases between them. CDR3 DNA: TGCGCCAGCAGTCACCAGGGGTGTCGAGAAAAACTGTTTTTT. Its translation is CASSHQGCREKLFF.

This clone has only a few counts. The V gene is TRBV7-2, the J gene TRBJ1-6, with 7 nucleotides matching TRBD1. Germline CDR1 reads SGHTA; CDR2 reads FQGNSA. This CDR3 comprises 13 residues. V trimming: 2 bases; J trimming: 10 bases; junction bases outside the gene matches: 2. The CDR3 bases are TGTGCCAGCAGCTTACAGGGGGGATCACCCCTCCACTTT. As protein: CASSLQGGSPLHF.

The chain is built from TRBV14 and TRBJ1-2; no definite D call. The CDR3 has 12 amino acids. Trimming removed 2 bases from V and 4 bases from J, with 5 bases in between. Germline V gives CDR1 SGHDN, CDR2 FVKESK. Here the CDR3 DNA reads TGTGCCAGCAGCCAAACCCCCTATGGCTACACCTTC. This gives the protein CASSQTPYGYTF.

The gene calls are TRBV10-1 and TRBJ2-1, with TRBD1 identical over 9 bases. The V gene end was trimmed by 7 bases and the J gene end by 0 bases; junction bases not matched to a gene: 22. Germline V gene sequence: CDR1 WNHNN, CDR2 SYGVQD (reference sequence). The CDR3 runs 21 residues. The DNA of the CDR3 is TGCGCCAGCATGAGTAAGACGGGATGGGGGACAGGGCCGAGCTCCTACAATGAGCAGTTCTTC. Encoded protein: CASMSKTGWGTGPSSYNEQFF.

The V gene is TRBV7-2, the J gene TRBJ2-7; D gene uncertain. CDR3 size: 11 residues. Deletions cut 1 base from V and 6 bases from J, with 4 bases between. Germline CDR1 is SGHTA and CDR2 is FQGNSA. CDR3 in DNA: TGTGCCAGCAGCTTAGGAGTCGAGCAGTACTTC. It encodes CASSLGVEQYF. The full variable domain, its missing parts supplied by reference TRBV7-2 and TRBJ2-7, is GAGVSQSPSNKVTEKGKDVELRCDPISGHTALYWYRQSLGQGLEFLIYFQGNSAPDKSGLPSDRFSAERTGGSVSTLTIQRTQQEDSAVYLCASSLGVEQYFGPGTRLTVT.

This rearrangement joins TRBV6-5 to TRBJ2-3, with a tentative D call TRBD1 (6 bases). Trimming pared 5 bases from V and 6 bases from J, leaving 15 bases between. The CDR3 is 14 amino acids. Germline V CDR1 and CDR2: MNHEY, SVGAGI. The CDR3 loop reads CASSNRDMADTQYF. CDR3 sequence (DNA): TGTGCCAGCAGTAACCGGGACATGGCGGATACGCAGTATTTT.

The rearrangement links TRBV27 to TRBJ2-3; TRBD2 matches 7 bases. The CDR3 is made up of 17 amino acids. Germline V lookup: CDR1 MNHEY, CDR2 SMNVEV (reference sequence). The J segment lost 3 bases and the V segment lost 3 bases, leaving 12 bases of the junction unmatched. This CDR3 is CASSLNAISGRTDTQYF. CDR3 nucleotide sequence: TGTGCCAGCAGTTTGAATGCGATCTCCGGGAGGACAGATACGCAGTATTTT.

This clone was observed once. The chain employs TRBV28 and TRBJ1-1; D call uncertain. With 5 bases removed from V and 9 bases from J, the gap between germline ends came to 10 bases. CDR3 length: 11 amino acids. The germline CDR1 and CDR2 sequences are MDHEN and SYDVKM. The CDR3 here is CASSSRQQAFF. The CDR3 coding sequence is TGTGCCAGCAGTAGTAGACAACAAGCTTTCTTT.

This chain joins TRBV7-2 and TRBJ2-2, with D perhaps matching TRBD2 (5 bases). Germline CDR1 is SGHTA and CDR2 is FQGNSA. This CDR3 is built from 14 residues. V lost 4 bases to trimming and J lost 7 bases, with 13 bases between them. The CDR3 loop is CASSSSGVFGELFF. In nucleotides, the CDR3 is TGTGCCAGCAGCTCATCCGGGGTGTTCGGGGAGCTGTTTTTT.